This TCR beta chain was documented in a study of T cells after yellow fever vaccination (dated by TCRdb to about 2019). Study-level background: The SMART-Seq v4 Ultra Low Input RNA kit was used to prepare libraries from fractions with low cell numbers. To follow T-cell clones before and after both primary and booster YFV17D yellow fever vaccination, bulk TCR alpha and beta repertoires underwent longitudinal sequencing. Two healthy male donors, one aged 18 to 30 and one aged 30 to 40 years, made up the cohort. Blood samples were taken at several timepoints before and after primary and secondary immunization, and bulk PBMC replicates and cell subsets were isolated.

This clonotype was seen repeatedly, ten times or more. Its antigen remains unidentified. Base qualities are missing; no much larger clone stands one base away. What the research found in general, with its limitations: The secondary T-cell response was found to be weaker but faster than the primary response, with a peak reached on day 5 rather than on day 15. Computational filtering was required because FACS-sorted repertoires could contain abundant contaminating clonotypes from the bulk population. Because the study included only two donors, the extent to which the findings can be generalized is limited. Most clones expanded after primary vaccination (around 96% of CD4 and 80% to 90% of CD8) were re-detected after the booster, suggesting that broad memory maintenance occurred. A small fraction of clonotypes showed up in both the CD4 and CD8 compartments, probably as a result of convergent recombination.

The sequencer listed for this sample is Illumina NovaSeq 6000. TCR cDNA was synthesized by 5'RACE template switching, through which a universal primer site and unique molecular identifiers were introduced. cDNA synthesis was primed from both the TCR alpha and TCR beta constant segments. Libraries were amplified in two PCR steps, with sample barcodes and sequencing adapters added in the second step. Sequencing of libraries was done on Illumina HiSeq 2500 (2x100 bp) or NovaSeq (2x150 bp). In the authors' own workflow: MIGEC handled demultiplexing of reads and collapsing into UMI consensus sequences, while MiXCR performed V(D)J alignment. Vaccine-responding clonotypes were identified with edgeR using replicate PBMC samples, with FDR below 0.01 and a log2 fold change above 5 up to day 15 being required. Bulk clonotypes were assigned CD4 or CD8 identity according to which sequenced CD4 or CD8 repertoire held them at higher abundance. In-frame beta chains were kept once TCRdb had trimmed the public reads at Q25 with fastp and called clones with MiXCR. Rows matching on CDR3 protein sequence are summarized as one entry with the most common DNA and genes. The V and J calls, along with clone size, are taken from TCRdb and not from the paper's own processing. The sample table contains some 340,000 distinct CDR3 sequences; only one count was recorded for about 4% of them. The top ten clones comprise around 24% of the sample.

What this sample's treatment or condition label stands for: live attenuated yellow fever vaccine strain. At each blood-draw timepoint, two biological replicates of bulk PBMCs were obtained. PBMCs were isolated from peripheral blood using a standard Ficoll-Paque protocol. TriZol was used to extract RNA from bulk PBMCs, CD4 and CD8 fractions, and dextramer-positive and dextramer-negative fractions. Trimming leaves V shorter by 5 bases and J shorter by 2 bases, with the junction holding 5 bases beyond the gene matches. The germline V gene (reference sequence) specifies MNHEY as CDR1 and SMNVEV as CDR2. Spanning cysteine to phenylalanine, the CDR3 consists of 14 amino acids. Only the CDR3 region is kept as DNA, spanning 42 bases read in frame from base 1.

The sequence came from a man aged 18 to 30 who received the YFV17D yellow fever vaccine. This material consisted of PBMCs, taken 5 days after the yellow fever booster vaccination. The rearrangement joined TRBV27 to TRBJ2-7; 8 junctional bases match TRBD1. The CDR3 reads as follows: CASSPPTGAYEQYF. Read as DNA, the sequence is TGTGCCAGCAGTCCCCCGACAGGGGCCTACGAGCAGTACTTC.